A single sample gave rise to the 14 T cell receptor beta chains below, sequenced in a study of blood T cell repertoires in COVID-19. The repertoire was sequenced with immunoSEQ multiplex PCR; TCRdb's copy has only in-frame clones and lacks some. The profile shows hundreds of thousands of clones, over 80% of them singletons. Sequenced: peripheral blood. Receptor source: a woman in her twenties or thirties with COVID-19, enrolled during active disease.

V usage is TRBV7-2 and J usage is TRBJ1-2, with 12 bases aligning to TRBD1. Germline V lookup: CDR1 SGHTA, CDR2 FQGNSA. This CDR3 comprises 16 residues. With 4 bases clipped from V and 6 bases from J, the junction kept 9 bases outside the gene matches. CDR3 sequence reads: CASSSLGDRGRNGYTF. The CDR3 nucleotides are TGTGCCAGCAGCTCACTTGGGGACAGGGGGCGAAATGGCTACACCTTC. The full variable domain, rest sourced from reference TRBV7-2 and TRBJ1-2, is GAGVSQSPSNKVTEKGKDVELRCDPISGHTALYWYRQSLGQGLEFLIYFQGNSAPDKSGLPSDRFSAERTGGSVSTLTIQRTQQEDSAVYLCASSSLGDRGRNGYTFGSGTRLTVV.

This rearrangement joins TRBV6-5 to TRBJ2-1, with 7 bases matching TRBD2. Germline V gene sequence: CDR1 MNHEY, CDR2 SVGAGI. This CDR3 has 12 residues. V dropped 6 bases and J dropped 6; count of bases not matched to a gene: 2. CDR3 loop: CASRGGGNEQFF. In nucleotides, the CDR3 is TGTGCCAGCAGGGGCGGGGGCAATGAGCAGTTCTTC.

V usage is TRBV7-8 and J usage is TRBJ1-5; weak D call: TRBD1 (6 bases). Trimming pared 2 bases from V and 4 bases from J, leaving 12 bases between. This CDR3 comprises 15 residues. Germline values: CDR1 SGHVS, CDR2 FQNEAQ. The CDR3 DNA reads as TGTGCCAGCAGCTTAAGGGGGTCGGGGAATCAGCCCCAGCATTTT. Translation gives CASSLRGSGNQPQHF.

The chain links TRBV4-2 to TRBJ2-3, with 10 bases that match TRBD2. Germline trimming cut 2 bases from V and 2 bases from J; bases unmatched to any gene: 7. Germline lookup yields CDR1 LGHNA and CDR2 YNFKEQ. This CDR3 comprises 17 residues. Here the CDR3 reads CASSQLLAGSLTDTQYF. For the CDR3, the DNA is TGTGCCAGCAGCCAATTACTAGCGGGATCTCTCACAGATACGCAGTATTTT.

The J gene is TRBJ2-5, the V gene TRBV7-9, with 8 bases lining up with TRBD2. CDR3 length: 17 residues. Germline values: CDR1 SEHNR, CDR2 FQNEAQ (reference sequence). With 2 bases clipped from V and 1 base from J, the junction kept 9 bases outside the gene matches. This CDR3 is CASSLSSGTSGQETQYF. In DNA, the CDR3 is TGTGCCAGCAGCTTATCGTCAGGTACTAGCGGCCAAGAGACCCAGTACTTC.

V usage is TRBV30 and J usage is TRBJ2-2; a weak D match, TRBD2 (5 bases). The V end was cut by 8 bases, the J end by 1 base, with 17 bases between. CDR1 is GTSNPN and CDR2 is SVGIG in the germline V gene (reference sequence). The CDR3 has 15 residues. The CDR3 DNA reads as TGTGCCATGACCCAGTCGGGGATGAACACCGGGGAGCTGTTTTTT. Translated, it gives CAMTQSGMNTGELFF.

The CDR3: CASSQNYNEQFF. In DNA, the CDR3 is TGCGCCAGCAGCCAGAACTACAATGAGCAGTTCTTC. This chain links TRBV5-1 with TRBJ2-1; D uncertain. The CDR3 contains 12 residues. The V gene's germline CDR1 is SGHRS and CDR2 YFSETQ. Trimming pared 4 bases from V and 3 bases from J, leaving 5 bases between.

The chain joins TRBV6-5 to TRBJ2-5, with TRBD2 identical over 7 bases. Trimming cost V 5 bases and J 4 bases; bases outside gene matches: 7. Germline lookup yields CDR1 MNHEY and CDR2 SVGAGI. The CDR3 has 14 residues. This CDR3 reads CASSTYGEGETQYF. In DNA form, the CDR3 reads TGTGCCAGCAGTACGTACGGGGAGGGAGAGACCCAGTACTTC.

The chain has TRBV7-2 and TRBJ1-2; tentative D call: TRBD1 (5 bases). The CDR3 is 15 amino acids. CDR1 SGHTA and CDR2 FQGNSA come from the germline V gene. Trimming removed 5 bases at V and 4 bases at J, with 17 bases between. The CDR3 spells CASSPTQGGAYGYTF. In nucleotides, the CDR3 is TGTGCCAGCAGCCCAACTCAGGGAGGGGCCTATGGCTACACCTTC.

The genes are TRBV7-8 and TRBJ2-1; D possibly corresponds to TRBD2 (6 bases). The V gene's germline CDR1 is SGHVS and CDR2 FQNEAQ. Trimming removed 4 bases from V and 9 bases from J, with 19 bases in between. CDR3 length equals 15 residues. Written as DNA, the CDR3 is TGTGCCAGCAGCTCAACTAGCCAACCCATTTTTGAGCAGTTCTTC. It is translated as CASSSTSQPIFEQFF.

This chain uses TRBV15 with TRBJ2-3, with D possibly being TRBD2 (7 bases). The length of the CDR3 is 15 residues. The ends were cut back, 8 bases at V and 5 bases at J, with 20 bases in the middle. Germline loops: CDR1 LNHNV, CDR2 YYDKDF (reference sequence). The CDR3: CATGLGRGNEDTQYF. The CDR3 coding sequence is TGTGCCACCGGGTTGGGGAGGGGGAATGAAGATACGCAGTATTTT.

This clone was observed a handful of times. The V and J genes are TRBV5-4 and TRBJ1-2, with 8 bases aligning to TRBD1. From germline, CDR1 is SGHNT and CDR2 YYREEE (reference sequence). The V gene end was trimmed by 2 bases and the J gene end by 7 bases; junction bases not matched to a gene: 4. There are 13 residues in the CDR3. The DNA for the CDR3 is TGTGCCAGCAGCTTTCGACAGGGGCCTGGCTACACCTTC. It encodes CASSFRQGPGYTF.

Only a few counts were recorded for this clone. The chain uses TRBV3-1 (or the pseudogene TRBV3-2) and TRBJ2-3; no reliable D call. This CDR3 is 15 amino acids long. Trimming shortened V by 1 base and J by 0 bases, and 8 bases separated the two germline ends. Germline CDR1 and CDR2: LGHDT and YNNKEL (reference sequence). The CDR3 DNA sequence: TGTGCCAGCAGCCAAGGGCTGCCTAGCACAGATACGCAGTATTTT. Translated, it gives CASSQGLPSTDTQYF.

The chain links TRBV19 to TRBJ1-3; 7 bases match TRBD1. J lost 4 bases, V lost 4 bases, and 7 bases had no gene match. Germline V gene lookup returns CDR1 LNHDA and CDR2 SQIVND (reference sequence). The length of the CDR3 is 15 residues. This CDR3 reads CASSTGTAFGNTIYF. CDR3 bases: TGTGCCAGTAGTACCGGGACAGCCTTCGGAAACACCATATATTTT.